A single sample is the source of the 25 T cell receptor beta chains below, sequenced in a study of T cells in Graves' hyperthyroidism and ophthalmopathy. The TCR beta CDR3 regions underwent amplification using RNA transcripts as the source. Initially, a first-round RT-PCR of the TCR CDR3 employed the HTBI primer set. Via MiXCR, TCRdb re-called the multiplex PCR reads, giving one row per CDR3 protein. The sample includes 550,000 to 850,000 distinct CDR3 sequences, approximately 18% of them seen just once. What was sequenced was blood. The receptors here all came from a woman aged 45-65 years with Graves' hyperthyroidism that later progressed to Graves' ophthalmopathy.

V is TRBV9 and J is TRBJ1-1, with D possibly matching TRBD1 (5 bases). V was pared by 1 base and J by 4 bases, with 11 bases between. The CDR3 is 14 residues long. The germline gives CDR1 SGDLS, CDR2 YYNGEE. The chain's CDR3 is CASSVNPGGTEAFF. In DNA form, the CDR3 reads TGTGCCAGCAGCGTAAATCCCGGGGGCACTGAAGCTTTCTTT.

Note on this clonotype: The junction differs from germline at one of its ends, possibly a read error. This chain joins TRBV11-2 and TRBJ2-2; 7 bases agree with TRBD1. CDR1 is SGHAT and CDR2 is FQNNGV in the germline V gene. The CDR3 has 15 residues. The CDR3 bases are TGCGCCAGCAGCACACGGGACAGGAACACCGGGGAGCTGTTTTTT. Its translation: CASSTRDRNTGELFF.

Ten or more counts support this clonotype. This sequence joins TRBV7-2 and TRBJ1-5, with 7 bases matching TRBD1. Germline CDR1 and CDR2: SGHTA and FQGNSA. V trimming: 3 bases; J trimming: 3 bases; junction bases outside the gene matches: 11. CDR3 length: 17 residues. CDR3: CASSFRQGTWDNQPQHF. The CDR3 DNA reads TGTGCCAGCAGCTTTCGACAGGGTACGTGGGACAATCAGCCCCAGCATTTT.

In the case of this clonotype: One end of the junction does not line up with germline, which may come from a read error. The rearrangement links TRBV6-2 or TRBV6-3 to TRBJ1-5; a weak D match, TRBD1 (5 bases). CDR1 is MNHEY, CDR2 SVGEGT, per germline. The CDR3 extends over 14 amino acids. The CDR3 DNA reads as TGTGCCAGCAGTGAGGGGTTTAGCAATCGGCCCCAGCATTTT. It yields the protein CASSEGFSNRPQHF.

This clonotype was picked up a small number of times. This rearrangement joins TRBV7-9 to TRBJ1-3, with no clear D. The V and J ends lost 5 bases and 3 bases respectively, with 11 bases between them. CDR1 is SEHNR, CDR2 FQNEAQ, per germline (reference sequence). The CDR3 contains 14 residues. The CDR3 sequence: CASSAPGFGNTIYF. The CDR3 DNA sequence: TGTGCCAGCAGCGCACCAGGCTTTGGAAACACCATATATTTT. Full variable domain (missing parts from reference TRBV7-9 and TRBJ1-3): DTGVSQNPRHKITKRGQNVTFRCDPISEHNRLYWYRQTLGQGPEFLTYFQNEAQLEKSRLLSDRFSAERPKGSFSTLEIQRTEQGDSAMYLCASSAPGFGNTIYFGEGSWLTVV.

This clonotype occurred many times. The chain joins TRBV18 to TRBJ1-1, with D unresolved. Germline-derived CDR1 and CDR2 are KGHSH and LQKENI. V lost 3 bases and J 2 bases, leaving 7 bases between the germline ends. CDR3 length equals 13 residues. CDR3 DNA sequence: TGTGCCAGCTCACCCTCCGCAAACACTGAAGCTTTCTTT. This sequence encodes CASSPSANTEAFF. Full variable domain (missing parts from reference TRBV18 and TRBJ1-1): NAGVMQNPRHLVRRRGQEARLRCSPMKGHSHVYWYRQLPEEGLKFMVYLQKENIIDESGMPKERFSAEFPKEGPSILRIQQVVRGDSAAYFCASSPSANTEAFFGQGTRLTVV.

This clonotype has a count of ten or more. The V and J genes are TRBV5-1 and TRBJ2-7; D unclear. The CDR3 runs to 13 residues. CDR1 and CDR2 from the germline V gene are SGHRS and YFSETQ. Between the trimmed V and J ends, which lost 5 bases and 2 bases, there was a span of 11 bases. CDR3 sequence: CASSRAAAYEQYF. CDR3 bases: TGCGCCAGCAGTCGGGCCGCAGCCTACGAGCAGTACTTC.

This chain uses TRBV5-8 with TRBJ1-4; D may be TRBD1 (5 bases). The CDR3 runs 15 residues. V was trimmed by 4 bases and J by 0 bases, leaving 10 bases between them. The germline V gene encodes CDR1 SGHTS and CDR2 YDEGEE. CDR3 in amino acids: CASSRLGATNEKLFF. CDR3 bases: TGTGCCAGCAGCCGACTGGGGGCAACTAATGAAAAACTGTTTTTT.

V usage is TRBV9 and J usage is TRBJ2-2; D is uncertain. In germline, CDR1 is SGDLS, CDR2 YYNGEE. V was trimmed by 4 bases and J by 6 bases, leaving 10 bases between them. This CDR3 spans 13 amino acids. The CDR3 sequence is CASSPGTAGELFF. CDR3 sequence (DNA): TGTGCCAGCAGCCCTGGAACGGCCGGGGAGCTGTTTTTT.

The rearrangement uses TRBV19 and TRBJ1-3; no definite D call. The CDR3 length is 16 residues. Trimming stripped 3 bases from V and 1 base from J, with 13 bases between. Per germline, CDR1 LNHDA and CDR2 SQIVND (reference sequence). This CDR3 reads CASSMSKGGSGNTIYF. DNA of the CDR3: TGTGCCAGTAGTATGAGTAAGGGTGGATCTGGAAACACCATATATTTT.

The sample holds a few counts of this clonotype. The chain combines TRBV7-3 with TRBJ2-5, with 14 bases lining up with TRBD2. This CDR3 is built from 16 residues. Germline V gene lookup returns CDR1 SGHTA and CDR2 FQGTGA. The V segment lost 4 bases and the J segment 3 bases; nucleotides outside the gene matches: 4. CDR3 amino acids: CASSSTSGGAKETQYF. The CDR3 DNA is TGTGCCAGCAGCTCGACTAGCGGGGGGGCGAAAGAGACCCAGTACTTC.

This clonotype showed up just a few times. The chain combines TRBV3-1 with TRBJ1-2, with a possible D match to TRBD1 (5 bases). CDR1 is LGHDT, CDR2 YNNKEL, per germline (reference sequence). The CDR3 contains 16 residues. V shed 0 bases and J shed 8 bases, with 19 bases lying between them. The DNA of the CDR3 is TGTGCCAGCAGCCAAGATTTGCCCGAGGGGCGTGAAGGCTACACCTTC. Its protein product is CASSQDLPEGREGYTF. The entire variable domain, with the rest obtained from reference TRBV3-1 and TRBJ1-2, is as follows: DTAVSQTPKYLVTQMGNDKSIKCEQNLGHDTMYWYKQDSKKFLKIMFSYNNKELIINETVPNRFSPKSPDKAHLNLHINSLELGDSAVYFCASSQDLPEGREGYTFGSGTRLTVV.

There are many counts of this clonotype. The chain couples TRBV20-1 to TRBJ2-7, with TRBD2 matching 11 bases. The V gene end was trimmed by 0 bases and the J gene end by 3 bases; junction bases not matched to a gene: 10. CDR3 size: 17 residues. The germline V gene encodes CDR1 DFQATT and CDR2 SNEGSKA (reference sequence). For the CDR3, the DNA is TGCAGTGCTAGAGATGGGCTAGCGGGGGGCCTACGCTACGAGCAGTACTTC. Its translation: CSARDGLAGGLRYEQYF.

Only a few counts were recorded for this clonotype. The chain links TRBV5-1 to TRBJ2-5; D possibly corresponds to TRBD2 (6 bases). In germline, CDR1 is SGHRS, CDR2 YFSETQ. The V and J ends lost 4 bases and 5 bases respectively, with 12 bases between them. There are 13 residues in the CDR3. CDR3 bases: TGCGCCAGCAGCCGGAGGGGAAGTGAGACCCAGTACTTC. Protein: CASSRRGSETQYF.

The sample holds many counts of this clonotype. V and J are TRBV2 and TRBJ2-3; the D gene is possibly TRBD1 (6 bases). CDR3 length: 16 residues. Trimming pared 5 bases from V and 2 bases from J, leaving 17 bases between. Looked up from germline, CDR1 is SNHLY and CDR2 is FYNNEI. The CDR3 loop is CASSSRGPVVTDTQYF. The CDR3 coding sequence is TGTGCCAGCAGTTCCAGGGGCCCGGTGGTCACAGATACGCAGTATTTT.

The chain combines TRBV20-1 with TRBJ2-7; 7 bases are shared with TRBD1. The V and J ends lost 6 bases and 0 bases, in that order; junction bases with no gene match: 5. The CDR3 contains 13 residues. CDR1 DFQATT and CDR2 SNEGSKA come from the germline V gene (reference sequence). The CDR3 reads CSATDRTSYEQYF. The CDR3 DNA follows: TGCAGTGCAACGGACAGGACCTCCTACGAGCAGTACTTC.

This clonotype was seen many times. CDR3 nucleotides: TGCGCCAGCAGCGAGGGGCCAGGTCAGCCCCAGCATTTT. It is translated as CASSEGPGQPQHF. The chain joins TRBV5-1 to TRBJ1-5, with a tentative D call TRBD1 (5 bases). Germline V CDR1 and CDR2: SGHRS, YFSETQ. The CDR3 covers 13 residues. Trimming removed 4 bases at V and 6 bases at J, with 11 bases between.

In its sample, this clonotype was seen a few times. CDR3: CASSRDYYGYTF. The CDR3 DNA follows: TGTGCCAGTAGCCGGGATTACTATGGCTACACCTTC. This chain connects TRBV19 to TRBJ1-2; D is unresolved. The CDR3 length is 12 residues. V dropped 6 bases and J dropped 3 bases, with 8 bases sitting between them. Germline CDR1 and CDR2: LNHDA and SQIVND (reference sequence).

This chain joins TRBV27 and TRBJ1-3; a weak D match, TRBD1 (6 bases). Looked up from germline, CDR1 is MNHEY and CDR2 is SMNVEV (reference sequence). Trimming took 3 bases from V and 2 from J, leaving 11 bases between them. The length of the CDR3 is 15 residues. DNA for the CDR3: TGTGCCAGCAGTTTCATGTCAGGGGCTGGAAACACCATATATTTT. Its protein product is CASSFMSGAGNTIYF.

The chain recombines TRBV5-1 with TRBJ1-2; D unclear. V lost 0 bases, J lost 4 bases, and 13 bases lay in between. The CDR3 is 15 amino acids. Germline V gene data show CDR1 as SGHRS and CDR2 as YFSETQ. CDR3 sequence reads: CASSLEAEGLYGYTF. For the CDR3, the DNA is TGCGCCAGCAGCTTGGAGGCAGAAGGGCTCTATGGCTACACCTTC. The full variable domain, in which reference TRBV5-1 and TRBJ1-2 provide the parts outside the CDR3, is KAGVTQTPRYLIKTRGQQVTLSCSPISGHRSVSWYQQTPGQGLQFLFEYFSETQRNKGNFPGRFSGRQFSNSRSEMNVSTLELGDSALYLCASSLEAEGLYGYTFGSGTRLTVV.

The rearrangement joins TRBV12-5 to TRBJ2-1; D remains ambiguous. The CDR3 is made up of 11 amino acids. Trimming cost V 2 bases and J 10 bases, with 6 bases left between them. Germline V gene data show CDR1 as LGHNT and CDR2 as FRNRAP. CDR3: CASGLFREQFF. The CDR3 region has the DNA TGTGCTAGTGGTTTGTTTCGCGAGCAGTTCTTC.

This clonotype appeared many times. The genes are TRBV20-1 and TRBJ2-3, with D tentatively TRBD2 (5 bases). The CDR3 totals 11 residues. The germline V gene encodes CDR1 DFQATT and CDR2 SNEGSKA (reference sequence). V gave up 4 bases and J gave up 4 bases, with 6 bases separating them. CDR3 bases: TGCAGTGCTATGAGGGCAGATACGCAGTATTTT. It specifies CSAMRADTQYF.

The chain links TRBV6-1 to TRBJ1-5; TRBD1 matches at 7 bases. CDR1 is MNHNS and CDR2 is SASEGT in the germline V gene. V was pared by 4 bases and J by 6 bases, with 3 bases of the junction left unmatched. The CDR3 has 13 residues. The CDR3, as DNA: TGTGCCAGCAGTGTGACAGGGACTCAGCCCCAGCATTTT. Translating it yields CASSVTGTQPQHF.

The rearrangement joins TRBV4-2 to TRBJ1-1; 7 bases map to TRBD1. The CDR3 spans 15 residues. With V trimmed by 1 base and J by 5 bases, 7 bases remained unmatched. The germline gives CDR1 LGHNA, CDR2 YNFKEQ. The CDR3 coding sequence is TGTGCCAGCAGCCAAGTTGGTACAGGGGAGACTGAAGCTTTCTTT. It specifies CASSQVGTGETEAFF.

In regard to this clonotype: A much larger clone differs from this one at a single base, so this may be a read error. This chain connects TRBV7-9 to TRBJ1-1, with 7 positions matching TRBD1. Germline V gene lookup returns CDR1 SEHNR and CDR2 FQNEAQ (reference sequence). The CDR3 length is 15 residues. The CDR3 protein is CASSSPTGRNTVAFF. CDR3 nucleotide sequence: TGTGCCAGCAGCTCGCCGACAGGGAGGAACACTGTAGCTTTCTTT.